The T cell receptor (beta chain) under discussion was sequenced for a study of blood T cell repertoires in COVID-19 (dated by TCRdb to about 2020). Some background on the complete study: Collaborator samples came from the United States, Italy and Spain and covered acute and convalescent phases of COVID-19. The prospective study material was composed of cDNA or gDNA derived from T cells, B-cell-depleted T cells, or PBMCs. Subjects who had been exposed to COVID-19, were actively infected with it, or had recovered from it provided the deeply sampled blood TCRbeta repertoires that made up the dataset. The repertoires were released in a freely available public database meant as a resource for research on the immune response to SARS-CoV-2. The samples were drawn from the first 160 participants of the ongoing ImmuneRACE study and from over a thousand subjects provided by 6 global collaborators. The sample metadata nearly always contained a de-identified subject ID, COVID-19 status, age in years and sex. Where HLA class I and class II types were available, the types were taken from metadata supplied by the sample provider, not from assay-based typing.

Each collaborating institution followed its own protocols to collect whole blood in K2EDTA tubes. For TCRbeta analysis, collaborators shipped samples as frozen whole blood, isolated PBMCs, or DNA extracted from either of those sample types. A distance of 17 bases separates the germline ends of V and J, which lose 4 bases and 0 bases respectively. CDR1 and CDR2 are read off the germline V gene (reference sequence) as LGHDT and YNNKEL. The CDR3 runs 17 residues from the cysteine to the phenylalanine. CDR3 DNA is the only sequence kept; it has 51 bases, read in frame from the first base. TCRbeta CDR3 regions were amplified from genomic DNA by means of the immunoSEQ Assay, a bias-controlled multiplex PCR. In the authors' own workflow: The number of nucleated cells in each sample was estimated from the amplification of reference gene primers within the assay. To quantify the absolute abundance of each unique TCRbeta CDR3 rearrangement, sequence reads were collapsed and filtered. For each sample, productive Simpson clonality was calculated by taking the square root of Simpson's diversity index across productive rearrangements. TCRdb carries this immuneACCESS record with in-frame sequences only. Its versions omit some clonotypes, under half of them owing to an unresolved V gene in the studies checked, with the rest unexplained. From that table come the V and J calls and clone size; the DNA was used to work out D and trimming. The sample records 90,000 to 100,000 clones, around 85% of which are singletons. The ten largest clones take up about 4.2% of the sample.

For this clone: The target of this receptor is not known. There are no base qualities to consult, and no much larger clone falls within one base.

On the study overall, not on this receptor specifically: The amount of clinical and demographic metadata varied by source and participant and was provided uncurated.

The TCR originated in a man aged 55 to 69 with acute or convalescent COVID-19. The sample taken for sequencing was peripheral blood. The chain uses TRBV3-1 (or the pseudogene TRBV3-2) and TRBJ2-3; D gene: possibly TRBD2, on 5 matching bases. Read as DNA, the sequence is TGTGCCAGCAGCCTGGGCCCCCCCCCGGGGAGCACAGATACGCAGTATTTT. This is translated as CASSLGPPPGSTDTQYF.